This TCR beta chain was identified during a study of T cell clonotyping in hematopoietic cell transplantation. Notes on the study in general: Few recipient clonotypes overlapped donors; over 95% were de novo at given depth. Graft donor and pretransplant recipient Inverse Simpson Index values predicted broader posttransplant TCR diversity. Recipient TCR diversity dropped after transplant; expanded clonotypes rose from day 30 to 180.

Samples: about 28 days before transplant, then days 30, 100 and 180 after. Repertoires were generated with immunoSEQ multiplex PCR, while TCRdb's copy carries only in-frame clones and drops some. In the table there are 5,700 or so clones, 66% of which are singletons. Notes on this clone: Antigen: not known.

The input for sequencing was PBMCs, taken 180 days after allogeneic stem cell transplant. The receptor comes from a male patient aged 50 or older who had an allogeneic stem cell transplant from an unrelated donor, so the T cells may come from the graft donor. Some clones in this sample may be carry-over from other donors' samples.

The CDR3 is CASSPRPGQGGGVYGYTF. DNA for the CDR3: TGCGCCAGCAGCCCGCGACCGGGACAGGGCGGGGGAGTATATGGCTACACCTTC. The genes are TRBV4-1 and TRBJ1-2, with TRBD1 matching 9 bases. Germline V gene sequence: CDR1 MGHRA, CDR2 YSYEKL. The length of the CDR3 is 18 residues. After removal of 4 bases from V and 5 bases from J, the junction contained 17 bases not matched to a gene.